This T cell receptor beta chain stems from a study of Ad26.COV2.S vaccination and SARS-CoV-2 variants (dated by TCRdb to the early 2020s). In the study overall: Vaccine-arm donors came from COV1001, a multicentre, randomized, double-blind, placebo-controlled phase I-IIa trial of Ad26.COV2.S in healthy adults. Sequencing of the TCRbeta repertoire served to evaluate the specificity and breadth of SARS-CoV-2-reactive T cell receptors following Ad26.COV2.S vaccination. A total of 32 samples were included in the TCR-sequenced set, comprising around 19 Ad26.COV2.S vaccine recipients, 5 placebo recipients and 8 SARS-CoV-2 convalescent individuals. Blinding of investigators to trial group allocation was maintained during experiments and outcome assessment. Trial participants were randomized into five groups of five: low-dose or high-dose Ad26.COV2.S given once or twice, or placebo on both occasions. Ad26.COV2.S was given intramuscularly at 5x10^10 or 1x10^11 viral particles, as a single shot or as two shots 56 days apart. What the research found in general, with its limitations: Spike-specific TCR breadth was higher in Ad26.COV2.S recipients than in placebo recipients (P = 0.0014). The authors noted that total T cell responses may have been underestimated by the TCR breadth and depth analyses. Comparable non-spike TCR breadth was observed between vaccine and placebo recipients, consistent with only spike being contained in the vaccine. Substantial breadth of spike-specific CD8+ and CD4+ T cell responses was reported after vaccination. The study lacked the statistical power to compare responses across vaccine doses or regimens.

The CDR3 sequence holds 12 residues, the cysteine and phenylalanine included. The sequence is cut down to CDR3 DNA, 36 bases in frame from base 1. Trimmed from V: 8 bases; trimmed from J: 10 bases; junction bases lacking a gene match: 10. CDR1 is given as MNHEY and CDR2 as SVGAGI, both from the germline V gene. As concerns this clone: No cognate antigen has been identified for it. The record has no base qualities; no much larger clone is one base away.

What the treatment or condition label conveys for this sample: about 20 received Ad26.COV2.S at low or high dose, single or two shots; 5 received placebo; per-sample allocation not given. For vaccine and placebo recipients, repertoires were sequenced using samples collected on day 63 after the first injection. Cohort 1b enrolled about two dozen adults aged 18-55 years at a single site in Boston, USA, between 29 July and 7 August 2020. As a vaccine, Ad26.COV2.S was a replication-incompetent adenovirus type 26 vector that expressed a prefusion-stabilized SARS-CoV-2 spike protein derived from the original Wuhan strain. TCRbeta CDR3 regions were sequenced with the immunoSEQ Assay. After extraction, genomic DNA underwent amplification by bias-controlled multiplex PCR, followed by high-throughput sequencing. In the paper's pipeline: Collapsing and filtering of sequences were performed to quantify the absolute abundance of each unique TCRbeta CDR3 region. T cell fraction was estimated by normalization of TCRbeta template counts to usable DNA, with usable DNA being measured through amplification of reference genes present in all nucleated cells. Repertoire TCRs were annotated as SARS-CoV-2-specific by exact matching of V gene, CDR3 amino acid sequence and J gene to a known reactive TCR set. The reference SARS-CoV-2 TCR set was derived from MIRA and filtered for enrichment in COVID-19-positive ImmuneCODE repertoires, a step that removed public or cross-reactive TCRs. Using the MIRA antigens, annotated TCRs were further analysed by specific ORF or by position within an ORF. Depth was the summed frequency of annotated unique rearrangements, while breadth was defined as annotated unique rearrangements over total unique productive rearrangements. TCR breadth was compared between groups using two-sided Wilcoxon rank-sum tests. TCRdb limited this immuneACCESS table to in-frame rearrangements with V and J called. A share of clones is missing; checked studies link under half to unresolved V genes, and the rest is unexplained. V, J and clone size are those of that table, while D and trimming were read from the DNA. Present in this sample are hundreds of thousands of clones, around 86% of which were seen just once. Around 3.6% of the sample rests with the top ten.

Sequences were derived from peripheral blood, sampled in a trial of Ad26.COV2.S vaccine versus placebo. The clonotype was recovered from a person aged 18-60 years who received the Ad26.COV2.S COVID-19 vaccine or a placebo. This chain is built from TRBV6-5 and TRBJ1-1; 7 bases in the junction line up with TRBD1. Here the CDR3 is given as CASLVAGGRAFF. The DNA sequence is given as TGTGCCAGCCTAGTTGCAGGGGGACGAGCTTTCTTT.